A single TCR beta chain is shown here with its context. The source of the sample is a study of technical replicates of blood from several donors. Per the germline V gene, CDR1 is SGHTA and CDR2 is FQGNSA. CDR3 size: 15 residues. The V end lost 3 bases, the J end lost 6 bases, and 14 bases lay between the germline ends. Produced via immunoSEQ multiplex PCR; TCRdb's table is partial and in-frame only. This sample carries about 66,000 clones, roughly 90% of them seen once, and the ten largest clones take just over 4.5%. The J gene is TRBJ2-2, the V gene TRBV7-2; possible D gene TRBD2, 7 bases. The sample was PBMCs. The clonotype comes from a human donor in good health. Some clones in this sample may be carry-over from other donors' samples. CDR3 nucleotide sequence: TGTGCCAGCAGCTTCCAGGGCGGGGGCTCCGGGGAGCTGTTTTTT. Its protein product is CASSFQGGGSGELFF.